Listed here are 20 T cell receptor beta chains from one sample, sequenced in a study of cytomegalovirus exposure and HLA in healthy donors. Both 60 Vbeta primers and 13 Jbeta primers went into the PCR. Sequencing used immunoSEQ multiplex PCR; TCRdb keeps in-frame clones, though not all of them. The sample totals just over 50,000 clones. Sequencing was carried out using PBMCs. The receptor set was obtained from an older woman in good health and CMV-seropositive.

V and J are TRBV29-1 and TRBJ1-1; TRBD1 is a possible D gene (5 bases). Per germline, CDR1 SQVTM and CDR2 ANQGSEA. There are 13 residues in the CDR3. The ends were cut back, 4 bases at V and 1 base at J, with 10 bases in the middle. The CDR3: CSVVKGRNTEAFF. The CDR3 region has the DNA TGCAGCGTTGTAAAGGGGCGGAACACTGAAGCTTTCTTT.

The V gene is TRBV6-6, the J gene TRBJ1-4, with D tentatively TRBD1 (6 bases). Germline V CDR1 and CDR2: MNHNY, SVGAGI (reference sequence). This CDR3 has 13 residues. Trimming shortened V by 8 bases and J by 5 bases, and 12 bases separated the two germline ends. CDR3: CASLQGGNEKLFF. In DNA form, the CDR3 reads TGTGCCAGCTTACAGGGTGGAAATGAAAAACTGTTTTTT.

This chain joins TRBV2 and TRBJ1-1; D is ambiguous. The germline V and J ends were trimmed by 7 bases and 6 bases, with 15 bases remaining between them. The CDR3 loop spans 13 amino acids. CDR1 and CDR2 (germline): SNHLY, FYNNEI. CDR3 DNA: TGTGCCAGCACTGGAGTGGCGAGGGCTGAAGCTTTCTTT. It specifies CASTGVARAEAFF.

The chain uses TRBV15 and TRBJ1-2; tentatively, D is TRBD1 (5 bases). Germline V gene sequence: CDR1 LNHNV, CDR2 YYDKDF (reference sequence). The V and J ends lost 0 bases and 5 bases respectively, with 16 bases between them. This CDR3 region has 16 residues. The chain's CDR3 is CATSREGGAGPYGYTF. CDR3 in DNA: TGTGCCACCAGCAGAGAGGGAGGGGCAGGGCCATATGGCTACACCTTC.

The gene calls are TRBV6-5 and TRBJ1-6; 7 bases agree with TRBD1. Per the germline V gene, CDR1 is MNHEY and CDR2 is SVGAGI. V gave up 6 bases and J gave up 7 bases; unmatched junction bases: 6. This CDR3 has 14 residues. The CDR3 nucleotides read TGTGCCAGCAGAGGGGACAGCCGAAATTCACCCCTCCACTTT. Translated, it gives CASRGDSRNSPLHF.

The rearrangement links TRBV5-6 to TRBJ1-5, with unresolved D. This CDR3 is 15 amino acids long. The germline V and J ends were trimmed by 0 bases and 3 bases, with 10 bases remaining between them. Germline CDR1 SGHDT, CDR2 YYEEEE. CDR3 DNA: TGTGCCAGCAGCTTGGGGGCACGGTACAATCAGCCCCAGCATTTT. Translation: CASSLGARYNQPQHF.

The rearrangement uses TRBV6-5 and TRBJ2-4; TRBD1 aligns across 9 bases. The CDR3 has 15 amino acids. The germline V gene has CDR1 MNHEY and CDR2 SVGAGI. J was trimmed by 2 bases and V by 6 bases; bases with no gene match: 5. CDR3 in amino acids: CASSQDRGSKNIQYF. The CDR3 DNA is TGTGCCAGCAGCCAGGACAGGGGCTCCAAAAACATTCAGTACTTC.

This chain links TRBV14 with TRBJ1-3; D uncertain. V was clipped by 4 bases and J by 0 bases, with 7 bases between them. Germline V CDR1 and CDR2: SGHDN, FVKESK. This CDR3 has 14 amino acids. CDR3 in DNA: TGTGCCAGCAGCCTCAGTAACTCTGGAAACACCATATATTTT. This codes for CASSLSNSGNTIYF.

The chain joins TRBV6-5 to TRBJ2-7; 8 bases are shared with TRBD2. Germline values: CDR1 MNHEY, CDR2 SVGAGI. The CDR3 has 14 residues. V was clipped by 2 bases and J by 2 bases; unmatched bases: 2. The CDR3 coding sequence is TGTGCCAGCAGTTACCGGGGGGGCGCCTACGAGCAGTACTTC. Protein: CASSYRGGAYEQYF.

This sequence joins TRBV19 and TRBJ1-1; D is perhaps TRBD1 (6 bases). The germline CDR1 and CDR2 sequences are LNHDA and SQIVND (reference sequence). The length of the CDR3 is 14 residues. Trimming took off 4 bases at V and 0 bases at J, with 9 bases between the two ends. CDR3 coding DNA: TGTGCCAGTAGTAACAGGGCCCTGAACACTGAAGCTTTCTTT. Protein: CASSNRALNTEAFF.

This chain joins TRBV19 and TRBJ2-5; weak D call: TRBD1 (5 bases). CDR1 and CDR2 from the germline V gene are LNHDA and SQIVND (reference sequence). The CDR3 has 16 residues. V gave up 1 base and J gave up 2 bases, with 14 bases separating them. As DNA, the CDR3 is TGTGCCAGTAGTATAGTCAGGGTGCAAGGACAAGAGACCCAGTACTTC. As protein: CASSIVRVQGQETQYF.

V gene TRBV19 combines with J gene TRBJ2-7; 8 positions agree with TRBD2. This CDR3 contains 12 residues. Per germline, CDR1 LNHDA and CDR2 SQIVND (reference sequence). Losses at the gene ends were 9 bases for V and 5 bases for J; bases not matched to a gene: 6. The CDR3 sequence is CASTGGGHEQYF. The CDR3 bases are TGTGCCAGCACCGGCGGGGGGCACGAGCAGTACTTC. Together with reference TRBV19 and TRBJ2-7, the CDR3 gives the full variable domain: DGGITQSPKYLFRKEGQNVTLSCEQNLNHDAMYWYRQDPGQGLRLIYYSQIVNDFQKGDIAEGYSVSREKKESFPLTVTSAQKNPTAFYLCASTGGGHEQYFGPGTRLTVT.

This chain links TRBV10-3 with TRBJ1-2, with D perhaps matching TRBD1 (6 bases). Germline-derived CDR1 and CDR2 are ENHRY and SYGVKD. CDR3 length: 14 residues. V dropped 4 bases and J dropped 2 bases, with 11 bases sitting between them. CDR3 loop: CAISGQGNNYGYTF. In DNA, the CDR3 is TGTGCCATCAGTGGTCAGGGGAACAACTATGGCTACACCTTC.

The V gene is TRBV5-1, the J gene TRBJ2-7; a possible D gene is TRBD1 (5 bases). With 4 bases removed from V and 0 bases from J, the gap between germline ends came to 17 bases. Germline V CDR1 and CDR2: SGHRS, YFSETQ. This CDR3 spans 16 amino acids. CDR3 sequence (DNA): TGCGCCAGCAGCCCGCTAGAGACAGCCCTCTCCTACGAGCAGTACTTC. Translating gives CASSPLETALSYEQYF.

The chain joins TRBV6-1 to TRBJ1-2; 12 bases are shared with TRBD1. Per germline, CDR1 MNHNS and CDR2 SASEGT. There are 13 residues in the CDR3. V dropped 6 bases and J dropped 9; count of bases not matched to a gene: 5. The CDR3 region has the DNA TGTGCCAGCAGAGGGACAGGGGGCATGAGCTACACCTTC. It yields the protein CASRGTGGMSYTF.

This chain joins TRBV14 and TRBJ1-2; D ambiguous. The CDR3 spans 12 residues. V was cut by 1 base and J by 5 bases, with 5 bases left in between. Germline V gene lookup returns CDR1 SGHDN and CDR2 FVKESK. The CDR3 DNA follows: TGTGCCAGCAGCCAAGGTCGTTATGGCTACACCTTC. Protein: CASSQGRYGYTF.

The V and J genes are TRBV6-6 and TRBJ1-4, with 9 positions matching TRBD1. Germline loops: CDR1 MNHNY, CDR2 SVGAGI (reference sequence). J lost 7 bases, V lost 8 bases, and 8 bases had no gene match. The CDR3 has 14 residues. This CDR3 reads CASGNRGHSEKLFF. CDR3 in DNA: TGTGCCAGCGGGAACAGGGGGCACTCTGAAAAACTGTTTTTT.

Here the CDR3 reads CASSPEGGRTEAFF. CDR3 bases: TGTGCCAGCAGCCCCGAGGGGGGGAGAACTGAAGCTTTCTTT. The gene calls are TRBV9 and TRBJ1-1; D is perhaps TRBD1 (6 bases). The CDR3 contains 14 residues. V shed 4 bases and J shed 5 bases, with 15 bases lying between them. CDR1 is SGDLS, CDR2 YYNGEE, per germline.

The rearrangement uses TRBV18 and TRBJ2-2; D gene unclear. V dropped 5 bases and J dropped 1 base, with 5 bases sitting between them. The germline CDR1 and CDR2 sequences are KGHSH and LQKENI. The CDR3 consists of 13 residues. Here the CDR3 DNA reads TGTGCCAGCTCATACAGGAACACCGGGGAGCTGTTTTTT. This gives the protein CASSYRNTGELFF.

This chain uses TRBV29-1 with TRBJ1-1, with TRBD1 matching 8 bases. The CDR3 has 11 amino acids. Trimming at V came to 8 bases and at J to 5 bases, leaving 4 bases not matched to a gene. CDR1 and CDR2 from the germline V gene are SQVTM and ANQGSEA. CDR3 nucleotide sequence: TGCAGCTTCTACAGGGGGACTGAAGCTTTCTTT. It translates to CSFYRGTEAFF.